This T cell receptor beta chain was obtained from a study of identical twins (dated by TCRdb to about 2016). With regard to the full study: The study deep-sequenced TCR alpha and beta repertoires from monozygotic twins, unrelated adults of various ages and cord blood to test whether fetal clonotypes persist. Replicate twin experiments were performed at different times using different library preparation protocols to rule out contamination. What the authors observed across the whole study: Zero-insertion analyses could be partly confounded by invariant T cells such as MAIT and iNKT, though diverse VJ usage argued against such confounding for most clonotypes. Compared with coincidental sharing between unrelated individuals, out-of-frame TCR alpha sequences shared between twins showed an excess of sequences with low generation probability. In monozygotic twins, out-of-frame TCR alpha sharing was systematically underestimated by recombination models, although the models agreed with sharing between unrelated individuals. Because the same donors could not be followed over many years, the conclusions depended on cross-sectional statistical analysis. Fewer insertions were carried by abundant cord blood beta clonotypes, a similar but weaker trend appeared in young adult naive repertoires, and no such trend appeared in memory repertoires. The excess sharing between twins in beta out-of-frame sequences was weaker because fewer shared sequences reduced the signal-to-noise ratio.

All donors were healthy Caucasians. Three pairs of female monozygotic twins, all aged roughly 18 to 30 years, made up the twin cohort. Positive isolation kits from Invitrogen were used to isolate CD4+ and CD8+ T cell populations. Including cysteine and phenylalanine, the CDR3 has 16 amino acids. Only CDR3 DNA remains: 48 bases, in frame from the first base. V lost 8 bases and J lost 0 bases; the stretch between them is 18 bases long. Sequences SGHRS (CDR1) and YFSETQ (CDR2) are obtained from the germline V gene. Library creation used 5' RACE. TCRdb lists the instrument as Illumina HiSeq 2000. Template switching introduced a universal primer binding site; the final cDNA contained a unique molecular identifier, enabling accurate counting of TCR cDNA molecules. Specific primers in the conserved constant-segment region were used to synthesize first-strand cDNA for the TCR alpha and beta chains. Each cDNA library was double barcoded, with a SMART-Mk sample barcode plus Illumina barcodes, to control for contamination. Two successive PCR steps introduced TruSeq adapter sequences along with Illumina sample barcodes. TCR alpha and beta cDNA libraries were sequenced on the Illumina HiSeq platform with custom primers. As for the authors' bioinformatics: Raw reads were processed with MiGEC to extract unique molecular identifiers, and MiXCR was used to determine CDR3 positions. Recombination models were inferred per individual with the repgenHMM and IGoR tools using an EM algorithm. Shared clonotypes were analyzed with the tcR package in R, and sharing was normalized by the product of cloneset sizes. To study raw recombination free of thymic and clonal selection effects, out-of-frame nonproductive sequences were analyzed. TCRdb cleaned the public reads at Q25 with fastp, built clones with MiXCR and kept in-frame beta chains. When rows share a CDR3 protein, they turn into one entry using the most common DNA and genes. TCRdb's processing, not the study's, gives the V and J calls here. The sample table lists a few hundred thousand distinct CDR3 sequences, 13% to 15% of them with a count of one. The ten largest make up approximately 0.98% of the sample.

This clonotype was counted ten times or more. Which antigen it targets is not known. The input lacks base qualities; no much larger clone sits a single base away. These data were likewise used in another study, on yellow fever vaccine responses in identical twins. As the second publication notes: According to the authors, in identical twins the way T cells responded to vaccination appeared partly convergent and partly personalized. The study precisely tracked vaccine-responding T cell clones in identical twins.

The rearranged chain carries TRBV5-1 and TRBJ2-4, and the D gene may be TRBD2, 6 bases matching. This receptor was taken from a woman under 30 in good health. Sequenced: CD4+ T cells sorted from blood. The CDR3 loop reads CARIRDLLLAKNIQYF. In nucleotides, the sequence is TGCGCCAGAATCCGGGACTTACTACTAGCCAAAAACATTCAGTACTTC.